These 15 T cell receptor beta chains share one sample of origin, sequenced in a study of T cell responses to AZD1222 COVID-19 vaccine. Only in-frame clones appear in the TCRdb table, and some are missing; sequencing was by immunoSEQ multiplex PCR. The sample records some 130,000 clones, about 89% being singletons. The sample in question was peripheral blood, obtained on day 0 of AZD1222 vaccination. All receptors derive from an adult in good health.

V gene TRBV5-4 combines with J gene TRBJ1-1; D is perhaps TRBD1 (5 bases). Trimming removed 4 bases at V and 1 base at J, with 8 bases between. The CDR3 loop spans 13 amino acids. CDR1 is SGHNT, CDR2 YYREEE, per germline (reference sequence). As DNA, the CDR3 is TGTGCCAGCAGCCCAGGGAAGAACACTGAAGCTTTCTTT. It yields the protein CASSPGKNTEAFF.

This clone was detected many times. This sequence joins TRBV27 and TRBJ1-1, with D hard to call. The CDR3 covers 13 residues. V lost 3 bases to trimming and J lost 3 bases, with 8 bases between them. CDR1 and CDR2 (germline): MNHEY, SMNVEV (reference sequence). Here the CDR3 DNA reads TGTGCCAGCAGTTTGGGCGTCTACACTGAAGCTTTCTTT. It is translated as CASSLGVYTEAFF.

The chain employs TRBV6-1 and TRBJ1-4, with D tentatively TRBD1 (6 bases). Per germline, CDR1 MNHNS and CDR2 SASEGT. The CDR3 runs to 15 residues. The V end was cut by 2 bases, the J end by 11 bases, with 18 bases between. The CDR3 region is CASSETTGGPEKLFF. CDR3 DNA: TGTGCCAGCAGTGAAACGACAGGAGGGCCCGAGAAACTGTTTTTT.

The chain combines TRBV5-1 with TRBJ2-3; D is tentatively TRBD1 or TRBD2 (6 bases each). The CDR3 length is 14 residues. Germline V gene data show CDR1 as SGHRS and CDR2 as YFSETQ. V lost 7 bases and J 3 bases, leaving 15 bases between the germline ends. The CDR3 loop reads CASLQGGLTDTQYF. For the CDR3, the DNA is TGCGCCAGCCTACAGGGAGGTTTAACAGATACGCAGTATTTT.

V is TRBV30 and J is TRBJ1-2, with D possibly matching TRBD1 (5 bases). The CDR3 has 13 residues. Germline CDR1 reads GTSNPN; CDR2 reads SVGIG (reference sequence). Between the trimmed V and J ends, which lost 0 bases and 4 bases, there was a span of 9 bases. In DNA, the CDR3 is TGTGCCTGGAGTGTAGGGACTTCCTATGGCTACACCTTC. Residues: CAWSVGTSYGYTF.

The chain joins TRBV10-3 to TRBJ2-3, with D maybe TRBD2 (5 bases). This CDR3 has 15 residues. Germline CDR1 is ENHRY and CDR2 is SYGVKD. Trimming stripped 4 bases from V and 2 bases from J, with 13 bases between. This CDR3 is CAISGPSRPTDTQYF. CDR3 in DNA: TGTGCCATCAGTGGGCCTAGCCGACCCACAGATACGCAGTATTTT.

This clone came up a few times. The chain combines TRBV2 with TRBJ2-1, with TRBD2 matching 10 bases. Germline assignment: CDR1 SNHLY and CDR2 FYNNEI. V was pared by 6 bases and J by 8 bases, with 13 bases of the junction left unmatched. The CDR3 length is 16 residues. CDR3 nucleotide sequence: TGTGCCAGCAGATTGGTTAGCGGGGGGCCCTCCCATGAGCAGTTCTTC. It encodes CASRLVSGGPSHEQFF.

V usage is TRBV14 and J usage is TRBJ2-1; D gene unclear. The CDR3 is 12 residues long. Germline lookup yields CDR1 SGHDN and CDR2 FVKESK. The germline V and J ends were trimmed by 2 bases and 3 bases, with 2 bases remaining between them. The CDR3 nucleotides read TGTGCCAGCAGCCAAAACTACAATGAGCAGTTCTTC. As protein: CASSQNYNEQFF.

V usage is TRBV4-2 and J usage is TRBJ2-3; TRBD2 matches at 7 bases. Unmatched junction bases numbered 4, after V lost 2 bases and J lost 5 bases. This CDR3 contains 14 residues. Germline CDR1 LGHNA, CDR2 YNFKEQ. The CDR3 nucleotides read TGTGCCAGCAGCCAACTCTGGGGGGGAGATACGCAGTATTTT. This translates into CASSQLWGGDTQYF.

This chain joins TRBV3-1 (or the pseudogene TRBV3-2) and TRBJ2-7; the D gene is possibly TRBD2 (5 bases). Trimming left V 1 base short and J 5 bases short, with 12 bases between. Germline CDR1 is LGHDT and CDR2 is YNNKEL (reference sequence). CDR3 length: 14 amino acids. The CDR3 loop is CASSQAAGWDEQYF. In DNA form, the CDR3 reads TGTGCCAGCAGCCAAGCGGCGGGTTGGGACGAGCAGTACTTC.

This clone showed up just once. The chain joins TRBV5-1 to TRBJ2-1; D is uncertain. V lost 0 bases to trimming and J lost 7 bases, with 8 bases between them. CDR3 size: 13 residues. From germline, CDR1 is SGHRS and CDR2 YFSETQ. CDR3 DNA sequence: TGCGCCAGCAGCTTGGTGGGAAGTAATGAGCAGTTCTTC. This translates into CASSLVGSNEQFF.

This chain links TRBV5-6 with TRBJ2-6, with D unresolved. V dropped 4 bases and J dropped 1 base, with 9 bases sitting between them. Per the germline V gene, CDR1 is SGHDT and CDR2 is YYEEEE. This CDR3 is built from 15 residues. CDR3 sequence (DNA): TGTGCCAGCAGCCGAGTCAGATCTGGGGCCAACGTCCTGACTTTC. As protein: CASSRVRSGANVLTF.

This clone has a single count. This chain uses TRBV7-3 with TRBJ1-6; D is undetermined. The CDR3 covers 13 residues. V was pared by 4 bases and J by 7 bases, with 8 bases between. Germline V gene data show CDR1 as SGHTA and CDR2 as FQGTGA. CDR3 DNA: TGTGCCAGCAGCTACACGGGGAATTCACCCCTCCACTTT. Translation gives CASSYTGNSPLHF. The full variable domain, with the rest looked up from reference TRBV7-3 and TRBJ1-6, is GAGVSQTPSNKVTEKGKYVELRCDPISGHTALYWYRQSLGQGPEFLIYFQGTGAADDSGLPNDRFFAVRPEGSVSTLKIQRTERGDSAVYLCASSYTGNSPLHFGNGTRLTVT.

V usage is TRBV9 and J usage is TRBJ2-5, with TRBD2 matching over 10 bases. The CDR3 contains 17 residues. Germline assignment: CDR1 SGDLS and CDR2 YYNGEE. The junction had 7 bases not matched to a gene; V was cut back by 0 bases and J by 2 bases. The CDR3 loop is CASSVGMSGGAQETQYF. In DNA form, the CDR3 reads TGTGCCAGCAGCGTAGGTATGAGCGGGGGGGCTCAAGAGACCCAGTACTTC.

V gene TRBV30 combines with J gene TRBJ1-1; 10 bases agree with TRBD1. V was pared by 3 bases and J by 7 bases, with 11 bases of the junction left unmatched. Germline V lookup: CDR1 GTSNPN, CDR2 SVGIG (reference sequence). The CDR3 has 15 amino acids. The CDR3 loop reads CAWSVRDRGLGEAFF. As DNA, the CDR3 is TGTGCCTGGAGCGTTAGAGACAGGGGGCTTGGTGAAGCTTTCTTT.